This T cell receptor beta chain is drawn from a study of type 1 regulatory T cells. In the study overall: An in vitro protocol generated T-allo10, a Tr1-enriched, alloantigen-specific CD4 T cell product.

MiXCR, run by TCRdb on the reads, gives a single entry per CDR3 protein. The data hold some 21,000 distinct CDR3 sequences, with around 43% observed a single time. There are 15 residues in the CDR3. V gave up 8 bases and J gave up 4 bases, with 20 bases separating them. This clonotype was seen repeatedly, ten times or more. The target antigen is unknown. The receptor was derived from a human donor in good health. This rearrangement joins TRBV12-3 or TRBV12-4 to TRBJ1-2, with D perhaps matching TRBD1 (6 bases). Sequenced input: cultured T cells, either the whole culture or a sorted T cell fraction (not recorded which). CDR3 protein: CASRIRTDSPYGYTF. CDR3 sequence (DNA): TGTGCCAGCCGTATCCGGACAGATTCACCCTATGGCTACACCTTC.